This T cell receptor beta chain is drawn from a study of T cell changes during pregnancy in multiple sclerosis (dated by TCRdb to the late 2010s). Regarding the study in general: The study examined how the T cell repertoire changed over the course of pregnancy in women with multiple sclerosis.

Library preparation employed the immunoSEQ multiplex PCR assay. TCRdb retrieved this table from immuneACCESS and kept in-frame rearrangements only. Not all clones are present; in checked studies, unresolved V genes account for under half, and no reason is known for the remainder. This sample lists tens of thousands of clones; around 90% were detected once. The top ten constitute about 0.5% of the sample. Germline trimming: 3 bases from V, 6 bases from J; junction bases outside gene matches: 10. CDR1 and CDR2 are drawn from the germline V gene (reference sequence): LNHNV, YYDKDF. The CDR3 starts with the cysteine, ends with the phenylalanine, and has 16 residues. Of all the DNA, just the CDR3 is kept, 48 bases in frame from base 1. For this clone: Its antigen is not yet known. No much larger clonotype is one base removed from it; base qualities were not supplied.

The origin of this receptor is a female donor with multiple sclerosis, enrolled in a pregnancy study. The rearranged chain carries TRBV15 and TRBJ2-2, and 7 junctional nucleotides match TRBD1. Source: CD4+ T cells from peripheral blood mononuclear cells, taken in the third trimester of pregnancy. CDR3 protein: CATSRTDRVGAGELFF. The nucleotide sequence reads TGTGCCACCAGCAGGACCGACAGGGTGGGGGCCGGGGAGCTGTTTTTT. With the rest looked up from the reference TRBV15 and TRBJ2-2 genes rather than sequenced, the full variable domain is DAMVIQNPRYQVTQFGKPVTLSCSQTLNHNVMYWYQQKSSQAPKLLFHYYDKDFNNEADTPDNFQSRRPNTSFCFLDIRSPGLGDTAMYLCATSRTDRVGAGELFFGEGSRLTVL.